This TCR beta chain was recovered during a study of blood T cells in healthy people across ages. The CDR3 is 14 amino acids. Per germline, CDR1 SNHLY and CDR2 FYNNEI. The V end lost 4 bases, the J end lost 2 bases, and 10 bases lay between the germline ends. The authors ran a second PCR of about 7 to 12 cycles using a sample-barcoded 5' primer and a J-beta primer mix. TCRdb fed the 5' RACE reads into MiXCR, producing one record per CDR3 protein. Here the sample spans 700,000 to 800,000 distinct CDR3 sequences, 40% to 45% being singletons. J is TRBJ2-3 and V is TRBV2, with D perhaps TRBD1 or TRBD2 (6 bases each). The TCR was taken from a woman in her fifties or sixties in good health. Sequences were obtained from blood. CDR3 sequence reads: CASSAGAYTDTQYF. The CDR3 DNA follows: TGTGCCAGCAGTGCGGGGGCCTACACAGATACGCAGTATTTT.